A selection of T cell receptor beta chains follows, all from one sample in a study of CXCR3-negative and CXCR3-positive naive CD8 T cells. TCRdb re-called the 5' RACE reads and catalogs CDR3 proteins one per entry, DNA excluded. Its table records about 5,500 distinct CDR3 sequences. The source material was naive CXCR3+ CD8+ T cells from blood. The receptors derive from a human donor in good health. Some clones in this sample may be carry-over from other donors' samples. CDR3s include the opening cysteine and the closing phenylalanine or tryptophan. Part of the rows lack a size; the others show once, few, many or a class for expanded clones.

>-|TRBJ2-1|15|TRBV7-3
CASSPTDHFGNEQFF
>medium-sized|TRBJ2-5|17|TRBV6-5
CASSYSETRGYQETQYF
>-|TRBJ2-1|16|TRBV19
CASSPDAGGAYNEQFF
>medium-sized|TRBJ2-3|15|TRBV7-2
CASRYKRGRTDTQYF
>medium-sized|TRBJ1-1|14|TRBV15
CATSSDGRGTEAFF
>-|TRBJ2-1|14|TRBV5-1
CASSLSGDFNEQFF
>-|TRBJ2-2|15|TRBV15
CATSRDREMIGELFF
>medium-sized|TRBJ2-1|15|TRBV2
CASRGAGVPYNEQFF
>-|TRBJ2-2|16|TRBV4-3
CASSLYPGGGTGELFF
>-|TRBJ2-3|16|TRBV15
CATSHLSDRRADTQYF
>-|TRBJ1-6|19|TRBV20-1
CSARDWSSPATKSESPLHF
>-|TRBJ2-1|16|TRBV20-1
CSAELASFMPDNEQFF
>-|TRBJ1-6|14|TRBV29-1
CSVKTGMDNSPLHF
>-|TRBJ2-1|13|TRBV24-1
CATSDAVYNEQFF
>medium-sized|TRBJ1-1|17|TRBV20-1
CSARNAPTTGKNTEAFF
>-|TRBJ1-3|13|TRBV12-3/TRBV12-4
CANSQGKGDTIYF
>-|TRBJ2-1|13|TRBV10-2
CASRGLRYNEQFF
>-|TRBJ2-6|19|TRBV25-1
CASSPTGTGGFTGANVLTF
>medium-sized|TRBJ1-1|14|TRBV20-1
CSARDPQGNTEAFF
>-|TRBJ2-2|19|TRBV7-2
CAISLISVRGPLGTGELFF
>-|TRBJ2-2|17|TRBV7-7
CASSLDGTSGITGELFF
>-|TRBJ1-1|13|TRBV7-2
CASSFGENTEAFF
>-|TRBJ2-1|13|TRBV29-1
CSVVQGVHNEQFF
>medium-sized|TRBJ1-6|11|TRBV20-1
CSAGFNPPLHF
>-|TRBJ1-6|19|TRBV21-1
CASSKRRYKEGLFGSPLHF
>medium-sized|TRBJ2-1|15|TRBV18
CASSPTSGRFDEQFF
>-|TRBJ2-6|15|TRBV29-1
CSVSGDGSGANVLTF
>-|TRBJ1-1|13|TRBV7-9
CASRQGTNTEALF
>medium-sized|TRBJ2-3|15|TRBV7-9
CASSSSGDSTDTQYF
>medium-sized|TRBJ2-3|15|TRBV29-1
CSVEESASGTDTQYF
>-|TRBJ2-5|15|TRBV21-1
CQPHGADPFKETQYF
>-|TRBJ1-2|14|TRBV29-1
CSVPGIGADYGYTF
>medium-sized|TRBJ1-1|11|TRBV7-9
CASSFSPEAFF
>medium-sized|TRBJ2-3|15|TRBV19
CASSIGQGDTDTQYF
>-|TRBJ2-7|15|TRBV14
CASSPNGRWNYEQYF
>-|TRBJ2-3|17|TRBV18
CASSPSGFPEGTDTQYF
>medium-sized|TRBJ2-7|13|TRBV29-1
CSVDGDSSYEQYF
>-|TRBJ2-3|13|TRBV20-1
CSAPDILTDTQYF
>medium-sized|TRBJ2-5|16|TRBV10-3
CAISEHGLAGEETQYF
>-|TRBJ2-1|14|TRBV30
CAWSDDRNYNEQFF
>medium-sized|TRBJ1-1|12|TRBV7-2
CASSLMVTEAFF
>-|TRBJ2-2|15|TRBV7-2
CASSPGTANTGELFF
>medium-sized|TRBJ1-1|15|TRBV20-1
CSARSYTGLNTEAFF
>-|TRBJ2-2|13|TRBV11-2
CASNTGDTGELFF
>medium-sized|TRBJ2-3|13|TRBV29-1
CSVLLPSSDTQYF
>-|TRBJ1-2|15|TRBV2
CARYSPYSTNYGYTF
>-|TRBJ2-5|14|TRBV5-1
CASSLETGLETQYF
>-|TRBJ2-1|15|TRBV7-2
CASSSEGSSYKEQFF
>medium-sized|TRBJ2-5|14|TRBV7-2
CASGGGSVEETQYF
>-|TRBJ1-1|15|TRBV7-9
CASSPPGRTNTEAFF